This is a list of T cell receptor beta chains from one sample in a study of post-analysis software for immune sequencing data. Each CDR3 protein is one row after TCRdb ran MiXCR on the PCR reads. The table shows 450,000 to 700,000 distinct CDR3 sequences, with about 44% occurring only once. Sequencing was carried out using blood. These receptors all come from a girl aged 10 to 17 with multiple sclerosis. The CDR3 runs from the conserved cysteine through the conserved F or W. Each record gives: CDR3 protein, CDR3 DNA, V gene, D gene, J gene, clone size. D genes are given only for firm matches. Not every row has a clone size; where given, it reads once, few, many or a size class.

CASSLRAVNNEQFF,TGCGCCAGCAGCTTAAGGGCTGTCAACAATGAGCAGTTCTTC,TRBV5-1,.,TRBJ2-1,.
CASSLAASGRSREQYF,TGTGCCAGCAGCTTAGCGGCTAGCGGGAGGTCGCGGGAGCAGTACTTC,TRBV7-2,TRBD2,TRBJ2-4,.
CASSSPGQYHEQYF,TGTGCCAGCAGTTCCCCGGGACAGTACCACGAGCAGTACTTC,TRBV12-3/TRBV12-4,TRBD1,TRBJ2-7,.
CASSLAPTSVDEQYF,TGCGCCAGCAGCTTGGCCCCGACAAGTGTCGACGAGCAGTACTTC,TRBV5-1,.,TRBJ2-7,.
CASTRGGGTEAFF,TGTGCCAGTACCCGGGGGGGCGGCACTGAAGCTTTCTTT,TRBV7-9,.,TRBJ1-1,.
CASSQEGTVPGVGYTF,TGTGCCAGCAGCCAAGAAGGGACAGTACCCGGTGTTGGCTACACCTTC,TRBV3-1,TRBD1,TRBJ1-2,once
CASSEGIWGNTGELFF,TGTGCCAGCAGTGAAGGGATTTGGGGTAACACCGGGGAGCTGTTTTTT,TRBV2,.,TRBJ2-2,once
CASSRTSGGDTQYF,TGTGCCAGCAGTAGGACTAGCGGGGGGGATACGCAGTATTTT,TRBV9,TRBD2,TRBJ2-3,few
CASSYPDARNEQYF,TGTGCCAGCAGCTATCCGGACGCGAGGAACGAGCAGTACTTC,TRBV5-5,.,TRBJ2-7,.
CASSLTGVGNSPLHF,TGTGCCAGCAGCCTGACGGGCGTTGGAAATTCACCCCTCCACTTT,TRBV7-9,.,TRBJ1-6,.
CASSLGESDEQYF,TGTGCCAGCAGTTTGGGGGAGAGCGACGAGCAGTACTTC,TRBV12-3/TRBV12-4,.,TRBJ2-7,once
CASSGGQGYYEQYF,TGTGCCAGCAGTGGGGGACAGGGTTACTACGAGCAGTACTTC,TRBV12-3/TRBV12-4,TRBD1,TRBJ2-7,.
CASVLSLGADTQYF,TGTGCCAGCGTCCTTTCACTGGGCGCAGATACGCAGTATTTT,TRBV6-6,.,TRBJ2-3,.
CASQQGDEQFF,TGTGCCAGTCAACAGGGGGATGAGCAGTTCTTC,TRBV27,TRBD1,TRBJ2-1,.
CASRASSPDTQYF,TGTGCCAGCAGGGCGTCCTCACCTGATACGCAGTATTTT,TRBV6-5,.,TRBJ2-3,few
CASSLGDVYEQYF,TGCGCCAGCAGCTTGGGAGATGTCTACGAGCAGTACTTC,TRBV5-1,.,TRBJ2-7,few
CASRTGLVGCNEQFF,TGTGCCAGCAGGACAGGGTTAGTAGGTTGCAATGAGCAGTTCTTC,TRBV11-1,TRBD1,TRBJ2-1,.
CASSLQGANVLTF,TGTGCCAGCAGCTTACAGGGTGCCAACGTCCTGACTTTC,TRBV7-6,.,TRBJ2-6,.
CASSLVEAGGYNEQFF,TGTGCCAGCAGTTTAGTAGAAGCGGGAGGCTACAATGAGCAGTTCTTC,TRBV12-3/TRBV12-4,TRBD2,TRBJ2-1,.
CAISESGQGHRYGYTF,TGTGCCATCAGTGAGTCGGGTCAGGGGCATCGCTATGGCTACACCTTC,TRBV10-3,.,TRBJ1-2,few
CASSLWTADGYTF,TGTGCCAGCAGTTTATGGACAGCCGATGGCTACACCTTC,TRBV12-3/TRBV12-4,.,TRBJ1-2,.
CASSRGTSGNSYEQYF,TGCGCCAGCAGCCGTGGGACTAGCGGGAACTCCTACGAGCAGTACTTC,TRBV5-1,TRBD2,TRBJ2-7,few
CASSLRTSGTLDLFF,TGCGCCAGCAGCCTAAGGACTAGCGGTACTTTGGACTTGTTCTTC,TRBV4-1,TRBD2,TRBJ2-1,.
CASSEILAGAGEQYF,TGCGCCAGCAGTGAAATCCTAGCGGGAGCTGGCGAGCAGTACTTC,TRBV10-2,TRBD2,TRBJ2-7,.
CASSPDPGLANYIDTQYF,TGTGCCAGCAGCCCAGATCCGGGACTAGCCAACTACATAGATACGCAGTATTTT,TRBV12-3/TRBV12-4,TRBD2,TRBJ2-3,.
CAISVAGAGGNIQYF,TGTGCCATCAGTGTTGCGGGGGCCGGGGGGAACATTCAGTACTTC,TRBV10-3,.,TRBJ2-4,few
CASRDSGPSTQYF,TGTGCCAGCAGGGACTCGGGACCTTCGACGCAGTATTTT,TRBV14,.,TRBJ2-3,.
CSVERSVEVNTEAFF,TGCAGCGTTGAACGCTCAGTGGAAGTGAACACTGAAGCTTTCTTT,TRBV29-1,.,TRBJ1-1,.
CSVVDRDILLAAKNIQYF,TGCAGCGTCGTTGACAGGGATATTCTCCTCGCGGCCAAAAACATTCAGTACTTC,TRBV29-1,TRBD1,TRBJ2-4,.
CASSSTPGTHNTEAFF,TGTGCCAGCAGCTCAACCCCCGGGACGCACAACACTGAAGCTTTCTTT,TRBV7-6,.,TRBJ1-1,once
CASRWGRRDGKLFF,TGTGCCAGCAGATGGGGCAGGAGAGATGGAAAACTGTTTTTT,TRBV12-3/TRBV12-4,.,TRBJ1-4,.
CASSFPAGAYNEQFF,TGTGCCAGCAGCTTTCCGGCGGGGGCTTACAATGAGCAGTTCTTC,TRBV7-2,.,TRBJ2-1,.
CASSLGTGRRDEQFF,TGCGCCAGCAGCTTGGGCACGGGGCGGAGGGATGAGCAGTTCTTC,TRBV5-1,.,TRBJ2-1,few
CASSTTQSQETQYF,TGCGCCAGCAGCACGACCCAGTCTCAAGAGACCCAGTACTTC,TRBV5-1,.,TRBJ2-5,few
CSARVWDRASYEQYF,TGCAGTGCTAGAGTATGGGACAGGGCCTCCTACGAGCAGTACTTC,TRBV20-1,TRBD1,TRBJ2-7,.
CASSLSSDYGYTF,TGTGCCAGCAGTTTATCTTCAGACTATGGCTACACCTTC,TRBV12-3/TRBV12-4,.,TRBJ1-2,few
CSATPQVNTEAFF,TGCAGTGCTACCCCACAAGTGAACACTGAAGCTTTCTTT,TRBV20-1,.,TRBJ1-1,.
CASRVGGSSYEQYF,TGTGCCAGCAGAGTAGGGGGGAGCTCCTACGAGCAGTACTTC,TRBV5-8,.,TRBJ2-7,few
CASGEQRGYTF,TGTGCCAGCGGCGAACAGCGTGGCTACACCTTC,TRBV2,.,TRBJ1-2,few
CASRLRPGLAGFEQYF,TGCGCCAGCAGGCTACGCCCGGGACTAGCGGGATTCGAGCAGTACTTC,TRBV5-1,TRBD2,TRBJ2-7,.
CASSLSMAGGPSRWEQYF,TGTGCCAGCAGCTTATCGATGGCAGGGGGCCCCTCTCGTTGGGAGCAGTACTTC,TRBV7-2,TRBD1,TRBJ2-7,.
CSELTSGRNTQYF,TGCAGCGAGCTCACTAGCGGGAGAAATACGCAGTATTTT,TRBV29-1,TRBD2,TRBJ2-3,.
CASSLDGLDTDTQYF,TGCGCCAGCAGCTTGGATGGACTAGACACAGATACGCAGTATTTT,TRBV5-1,TRBD2,TRBJ2-3,few
CSARGLVPGEQYF,TGCAGTGCTAGAGGACTAGTGCCGGGCGAGCAGTACTTC,TRBV20-1,.,TRBJ2-7,.
CASSLFGEETQYF,TGTGCCAGCAGCTTGTTCGGCGAAGAGACCCAGTACTTC,TRBV11-1,.,TRBJ2-5,.
CASSHAGETQYF,TGCGCCAGCAGCCATGCGGGGGAGACCCAGTACTTC,TRBV4-1,.,TRBJ2-5,.
CSARAPTGLAQYF,TGCAGTGCTAGAGCCCCGACAGGGTTGGCGCAGTACTTC,TRBV20-1,TRBD1,TRBJ2-7,few
CSATLDGGPGELFF,TGCAGTGCTACCTTGGACGGGGGACCCGGGGAGCTGTTTTTT,TRBV20-1,.,TRBJ2-2,.
CASSLAGPLGEQYF,TGTGCCAGCAGCTTAGCCGGACCCCTGGGGGAGCAGTACTTC,TRBV7-8,.,TRBJ2-7,.
CASSLERVYEQYF,TGTGCCAGCAGCTTAGAACGGGTCTACGAGCAGTACTTC,TRBV7-2,.,TRBJ2-7,few
CASSHPRGGRDYNSPLHF,TGTGCCAGCAGCCATCCCAGGGGCGGCCGAGACTATAATTCACCCCTCCACTTT,TRBV3-1,.,TRBJ1-6,.
CASSPQGDQIRNTEAFF,TGCGCCAGCAGCCCGCAGGGGGATCAAATTAGGAACACTGAAGCTTTCTTT,TRBV5-1,TRBD1,TRBJ1-1,.
CASSLFSGDSNQPQHF,TGTGCCAGCAGCTTATTCTCCGGGGATAGCAATCAGCCCCAGCATTTT,TRBV7-9,.,TRBJ1-5,.
CASSQVRATSHEQYF,TGCGCCAGCAGCCAAGTCAGGGCGACCTCCCACGAGCAGTACTTC,TRBV4-1,.,TRBJ2-7,once
CASGGQDYGYTF,TGTGCCAGCGGGGGGCAAGACTATGGCTACACCTTC,TRBV7-9,.,TRBJ1-2,.
CASSGPADALVPQYF,TGTGCCAGCAGCGGCCCGGCGGACGCCCTCGTGCCCCAGTACTTC,TRBV5-6,.,TRBJ2-7,.